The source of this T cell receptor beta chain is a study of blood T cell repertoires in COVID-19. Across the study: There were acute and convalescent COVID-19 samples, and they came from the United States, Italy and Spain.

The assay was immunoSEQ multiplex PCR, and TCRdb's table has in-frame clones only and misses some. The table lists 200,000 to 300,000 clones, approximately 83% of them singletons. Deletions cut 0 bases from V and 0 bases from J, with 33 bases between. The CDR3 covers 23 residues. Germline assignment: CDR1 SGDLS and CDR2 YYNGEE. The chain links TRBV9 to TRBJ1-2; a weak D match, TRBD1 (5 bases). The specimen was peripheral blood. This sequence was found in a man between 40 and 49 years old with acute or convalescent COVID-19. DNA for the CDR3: TGTGCCAGCAGCGTAGTACTTGGGGAGGGACGGTTTCTCCCGAGAGGCCCTAACTATGGCTACACCTTC. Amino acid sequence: CASSVVLGEGRFLPRGPNYGYTF.